This T cell receptor beta chain is from a study of shared clonotypes between healthy human individuals. The study, taken as a whole, reports: The authors sampled blood alone, and tissue repertoires likely differ. Deeper or shallower sequencing was expected to change how clonotypes are shared among donors.

The naive CD8 fraction comprised CD45RO-negative cells positively selected for CCR7 and excluded terminally differentiated effector memory CD45RA+ cells. The germline CDR1 and CDR2 sequences are MDHEN and SYDVKM. V gave up 2 bases and J gave up 3 bases; unmatched junction bases: 7. The length of the CDR3 is 15 residues. An even split of each subset's genomic DNA across several immunoSEQ plates was performed. In the original processing: Filtering differed because ImmunoSEQ produced junction-only sequences that carried no quality scores. Some clones are missing from TCRdb's copy, which holds only in-frame ones; the method was immunoSEQ multiplex PCR. The DNA gave D and trimming, while V, J and clone size come from that table. Of 2 million to 2.5 million clones in the sample, about 95% are singletons; the top ten hold roughly 1.1%. Note on this clone: The antigen is not known.

This receptor was obtained from a man aged 18 to 29 in good health. This chain links TRBV28 with TRBJ2-7, with 7 bases lining up with TRBD1. The source material was naive CD8+ T cells sorted from blood. The CDR3: CASSLGRGSVYEQYF. The CDR3 nucleotides read TGTGCCAGCAGTTTAGGCAGGGGGTCGGTCTACGAGCAGTACTTC.